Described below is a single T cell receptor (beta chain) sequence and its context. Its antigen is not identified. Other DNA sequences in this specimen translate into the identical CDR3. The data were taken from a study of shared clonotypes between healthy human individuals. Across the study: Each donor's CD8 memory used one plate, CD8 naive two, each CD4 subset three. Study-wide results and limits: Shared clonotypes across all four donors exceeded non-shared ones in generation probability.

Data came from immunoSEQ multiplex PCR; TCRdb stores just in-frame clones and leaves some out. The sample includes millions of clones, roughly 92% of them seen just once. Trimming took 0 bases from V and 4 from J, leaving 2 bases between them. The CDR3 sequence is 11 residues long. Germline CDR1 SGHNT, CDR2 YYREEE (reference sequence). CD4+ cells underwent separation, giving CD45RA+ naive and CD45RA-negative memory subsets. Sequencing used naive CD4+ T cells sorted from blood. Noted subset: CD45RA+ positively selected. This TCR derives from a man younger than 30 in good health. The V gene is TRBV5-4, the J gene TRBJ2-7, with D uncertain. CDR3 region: CASSLGYEQYF. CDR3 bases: TGTGCCAGCAGCTTGGGGTACGAGCAGTACTTC.